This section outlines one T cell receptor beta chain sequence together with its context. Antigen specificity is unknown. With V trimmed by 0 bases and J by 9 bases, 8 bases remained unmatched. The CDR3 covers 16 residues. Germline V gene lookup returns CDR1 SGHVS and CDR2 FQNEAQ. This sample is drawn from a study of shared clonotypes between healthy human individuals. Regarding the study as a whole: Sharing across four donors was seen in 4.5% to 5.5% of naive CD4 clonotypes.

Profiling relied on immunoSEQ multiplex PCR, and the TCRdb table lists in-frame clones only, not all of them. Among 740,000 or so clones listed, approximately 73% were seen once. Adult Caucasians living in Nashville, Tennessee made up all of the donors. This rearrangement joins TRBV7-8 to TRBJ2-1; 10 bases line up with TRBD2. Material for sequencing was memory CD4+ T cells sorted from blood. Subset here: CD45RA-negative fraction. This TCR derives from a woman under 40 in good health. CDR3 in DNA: TGTGCCAGCAGCTTAGCTCTAGCGGGAGAGGGGGGTGAGCAGTTCTTC. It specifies CASSLALAGEGGEQFF.